This note documents a single TCR beta chain sequence. These data come from a study of T-cell memory formation after mild COVID-19. Study-wide background: Clusters were largely donor specific.

Germline V lookup: CDR1 KGHSY, CDR2 FQNENV. V dropped 0 bases and J dropped 0 bases, with 9 bases sitting between them. The CDR3 sequence is 17 residues long. TCRdb independently ran MiXCR on the 5' RACE reads; one entry per CDR3 protein. The table has around 440,000 distinct CDR3 sequences, over 15% seen once. This receptor was identified in an adult woman who had mild COVID-19 (a few samples of this study predate the infection). Cell type and time point are not known. Sequencing was carried out using PBMCs or a T cell subset sorted from them (not recorded which). The chain couples TRBV16 to TRBJ1-6; possibly TRBD1 for D (6 bases). The CDR3 spells CASSQSSRGSYNSPLHF. The DNA for the CDR3 is TGTGCCAGCAGCCAATCGTCCAGGGGCTCCTATAATTCACCCCTCCACTTT. The full variable domain, rest sourced from reference TRBV16 and TRBJ1-6, is GEEVAQTPKHLVRGEGQKAKLYCAPIKGHSYVFWYQQVLKNEFKFLISFQNENVFDETGMPKERFSAKCLPNSPCSLEIQATKLEDSAVYFCASSQSSRGSYNSPLHFGNGTRLTVT.